Each of the 9 T cell receptor beta chains below was sequenced from the same sample in a study of CD8 T cells in Susac syndrome. Reverse transcription of roughly 0.5 to 1 ug RNA was performed with random hexamers. Each CDR3 protein gets one entry after TCRdb re-called the immunoSEQ multiplex PCR reads with MiXCR. Among around 150,000 distinct CDR3 sequences listed, 85% to 95% were seen once. Sequencing used CD4+ T cells from PBMCs. The receptors originated from a human donor with multiple sclerosis.

The gene calls are TRBV20-1 and TRBJ2-2, with 7 nucleotides matching TRBD2. Germline CDR1 reads DFQATT; CDR2 reads SNEGSKA (reference sequence). The junction had 10 bases not matched to a gene; V was cut back by 5 bases and J by 4 bases. The CDR3 has 15 amino acids. The CDR3 loop is CSAPGGIWGTGELFF. The CDR3 DNA follows: TGCAGTGCTCCCGGGGGGATTTGGGGCACCGGGGAGCTGTTTTTT.

This chain uses TRBV30 with TRBJ1-4, with D unclear. The CDR3 covers 12 residues. Germline V gene data show CDR1 as GTSNPN and CDR2 as SVGIG (reference sequence). V lost 7 bases to trimming and J lost 6 bases, with 12 bases between them. The CDR3 reads CALSLRDEKLFF. DNA for the CDR3: TGTGCCTTGAGCCTTAGGGATGAAAAACTGTTTTTT.

The rearrangement uses TRBV24-1 and TRBJ2-2; D is unresolved. The CDR3 covers 14 residues. Germline V lookup: CDR1 KGHDR, CDR2 SFDVKD. With 4 bases removed from V and 6 bases from J, the gap between germline ends came to 11 bases. The CDR3 DNA reads TGTGCCACCAGTGAACCGGACCTCCCCGGGGAGCTGTTTTTT. Protein sequence: CATSEPDLPGELFF.

This rearrangement joins TRBV18 to TRBJ2-7; 12 bases fit TRBD1. CDR1 KGHSH and CDR2 LQKENI come from the germline V gene. The CDR3 loop spans 16 amino acids. After removal of 3 bases from V and 7 bases from J, the junction contained 10 bases not matched to a gene. The CDR3 region is CASSPNGGQGAHEQYF. In DNA form, the CDR3 reads TGTGCCAGCTCACCCAATGGGGGACAGGGGGCGCATGAGCAGTACTTC.

The V call is TRBV20-1, the J call TRBJ2-5; D unresolved. The germline V and J ends were trimmed by 2 bases and 5 bases, with 9 bases remaining between them. Germline V CDR1 and CDR2: DFQATT, SNEGSKA (reference sequence). The CDR3 is 12 residues long. The CDR3 spells CSARHRAETQYF. The CDR3 DNA is TGCAGTGCTAGACATAGGGCGGAGACCCAGTACTTC.

The genes are TRBV29-1 and TRBJ2-3; a possible D gene is TRBD2 (6 bases). The CDR3 contains 14 residues. V was clipped by 6 bases and J by 2 bases, with 15 bases between them. Germline V gives CDR1 SQVTM, CDR2 ANQGSEA. The CDR3 DNA follows: TGCAGCGTCCCGGGACTGCTCCACACAGATACGCAGTATTTT. Protein sequence: CSVPGLLHTDTQYF.

V usage is TRBV25-1 and J usage is TRBJ1-5, with D perhaps matching TRBD1 (6 bases). Germline CDR1 and CDR2: MGHDK and SYGVNS. V lost 4 bases and J lost 6, with 13 bases in between. The CDR3 runs 14 residues. The CDR3 DNA is TGTGCCAGCAGTGCGGCAGGGGCGACTCAGCCCCAGCATTTT. Protein: CASSAAGATQPQHF.

The V gene is TRBV5-1, the J gene TRBJ2-7; no definite D call. The V end lost 2 bases, the J end lost 0 bases, and 9 bases lay between the germline ends. CDR3 length: 14 amino acids. Germline V gene lookup returns CDR1 SGHRS and CDR2 YFSETQ. The CDR3 spells CASSFGQSSYEQYF. As DNA, the CDR3 is TGCGCCAGCAGCTTCGGGCAGAGCTCCTACGAGCAGTACTTC.

The chain recombines TRBV6-5 with TRBJ2-7; D unresolved. This CDR3 region has 13 residues. Germline V gene sequence: CDR1 MNHEY, CDR2 SVGAGI. V lost 1 base to trimming and J lost 3 bases, with 7 bases between them. The CDR3 region is CASSYWANYEQYF. The CDR3 DNA is TGTGCCAGCAGTTACTGGGCTAACTACGAGCAGTACTTC.